Here is one T cell receptor (beta chain) with its context. What it binds is unknown. RNA transcripts were the template, and TCR beta CDR3 regions were amplified from them. First-round RT-PCR relied on HTBI primers, and a second-round multiplex PCR came next. TCRdb reprocessed the multiplex PCR reads via MiXCR and lists one record per CDR3 protein. The table shows over a million distinct CDR3 sequences, with roughly 35% occurring only once. Hyperthyroidism patients were newly diagnosed, ill under 2 months, and aged 18 to 65 years. The data derive from a study of Graves' ophthalmopathy and Graves' hyperthyroidism. Study details: Hyperthyroidism was classified as stable if no ophthalmopathy occurred within 18 months of follow-up. Study-wide results and caveats: In blood, most expanded thyroid clonotypes above 0.001 frequency were also detected. A model built from 13 signatures distinguished ophthalmopathy from stable hyperthyroidism with approximately 90% sensitivity and 70% to 84% specificity.

The CDR3 loop spans 14 amino acids. V lost 3 bases and J lost 8, with 16 bases in between. Looked up from germline, CDR1 is ENHRY and CDR2 is SYGVKD. The origin of this receptor is an adult man with Graves' hyperthyroidism. The chain employs TRBV10-3 and TRBJ1-1, with D possibly TRBD1 on 6 matching bases. The sequencing input was peripheral blood or thyroid tissue (not recorded which). CDR3 bases: TGTGCCATCAGTGAACATTGGGGGGCCTCGGAAGCTTTCTTT. It yields the protein CAISEHWGASEAFF.